One sample yielded the 30 T cell receptor beta chains listed below, sequenced in a study of cytomegalovirus exposure and HLA in healthy donors. The primer mix had 60 Vbeta and 13 Jbeta primers. The table came from immunoSEQ multiplex PCR; TCRdb's copy has only in-frame clones and leaves some out. The table lists approximately 110,000 clones. Material: PBMCs. The receptors were gathered from a young man in good health and CMV-seronegative.

The chain uses TRBV19 and TRBJ1-6; weak D call: TRBD1 (6 bases). V was trimmed by 8 bases and J by 8 bases, leaving 19 bases between them. The CDR3 length is 15 residues. CDR1 and CDR2 from the germline V gene are LNHDA and SQIVND (reference sequence). The chain's CDR3 is CASRDSGQLHSPLHF. CDR3 DNA sequence: TGTGCCAGTCGCGACTCAGGACAGCTGCATTCACCCCTCCACTTT.

V gene TRBV13 combines with J gene TRBJ2-3; a weak D match, TRBD2 (5 bases). From germline, CDR1 is PRHDT and CDR2 FYEKMQ (reference sequence). The CDR3 has 13 amino acids. The ends were cut back, 1 base at V and 4 bases at J, with 6 bases in the middle. The CDR3 nucleotides read TGTGCCAGCAGCTTAGAGAGGGCAGATACGCAGTATTTT. Translating gives CASSLERADTQYF.

V gene TRBV18 combines with J gene TRBJ2-5; TRBD1 matches 8 bases. This CDR3 spans 16 amino acids. Per the germline V gene, CDR1 is KGHSH and CDR2 is LQKENI. V shed 0 bases, J shed 2 bases, and the junction held 5 bases outside the gene matches. CDR3 sequence: CASSPPVNRGQETQYF. The DNA of the CDR3 is TGTGCCAGCTCACCACCGGTTAACAGGGGGCAAGAGACCCAGTACTTC.

This chain uses TRBV2 with TRBJ1-5; D is unclear. The CDR3 has 12 amino acids. The germline CDR1 and CDR2 sequences are SNHLY and FYNNEI. V shed 7 bases and J shed 6 bases, with 10 bases lying between them. The CDR3 sequence: CASTFGGQPQHF. The CDR3 region has the DNA TGTGCCAGCACGTTCGGCGGTCAGCCCCAGCATTTT.

The J gene is TRBJ2-3, the V gene TRBV19; TRBD2 is a possible D gene (6 bases). V lost 5 bases to trimming and J lost 2 bases, with 14 bases between them. The CDR3 is 15 residues long. Per the germline V gene, CDR1 is LNHDA and CDR2 is SQIVND (reference sequence). The CDR3 DNA is TGTGCCAGTAGTCCCCCGGGAGTTCCCACAGATACGCAGTATTTT. Protein product: CASSPPGVPTDTQYF.

The chain joins TRBV11-1 to TRBJ2-5, with D possibly TRBD2 on 6 matching bases. The V gene's germline CDR1 is SGHAT and CDR2 FQDESV (reference sequence). The CDR3 is made up of 14 amino acids. V lost 5 bases and J 4 bases, leaving 14 bases between the germline ends. In DNA form, the CDR3 reads TGTGCCAGCAGCAACCGGGACGGGGGAGAGACCCAGTACTTC. It yields the protein CASSNRDGGETQYF. The whole variable domain, remainder taken from reference TRBV11-1 and TRBJ2-5, is EAEVAQSPRYKITEKSQAVAFWCDPISGHATLYWYRQILGQGPELLVQFQDESVVDDSQLPKDRFSAERLKGVDSTLKIQPAELGDSAMYLCASSNRDGGETQYFGPGTRLLVL.

In DNA, the CDR3 is TGTGCCAGCAGCTTGTTAGCGAACACTGAAGCTTTCTTT. Protein sequence: CASSLLANTEAFF. The chain employs TRBV7-8 and TRBJ1-1; D gene ambiguous. This CDR3 region has 13 residues. V was shortened by 3 bases and J by 1 base, with 6 bases between the two germline ends. CDR1 is SGHVS and CDR2 is FQNEAQ in the germline V gene.

The chain uses TRBV19 and TRBJ1-5; TRBD1 agrees at 7 bases. Trimming at V came to 3 bases and at J to 0 bases, leaving 11 bases not matched to a gene. CDR1 is LNHDA, CDR2 SQIVND, per germline (reference sequence). The CDR3 totals 18 residues. The CDR3: CASSIDRAMLYSNQPQHF. The CDR3 coding sequence is TGTGCCAGTAGTATCGACAGGGCCATGCTATATAGCAATCAGCCCCAGCATTTT. The full variable domain, with the rest looked up from reference TRBV19 and TRBJ1-5, is DGGITQSPKYLFRKEGQNVTLSCEQNLNHDAMYWYRQDPGQGLRLIYYSQIVNDFQKGDIAEGYSVSREKKESFPLTVTSAQKNPTAFYLCASSIDRAMLYSNQPQHFGDGTRLSIL.

The chain combines TRBV5-1 with TRBJ2-7; 7 positions agree with TRBD1. J was trimmed by 6 bases and V by 4 bases; bases with no gene match: 4. The CDR3 consists of 12 residues. In germline, CDR1 is SGHRS, CDR2 YFSETQ. The CDR3 is CASSPNRGEQYF. CDR3 coding DNA: TGCGCCAGCAGCCCGAACAGGGGCGAGCAGTACTTC.

CDR3 bases: TGTGCCAGTAGTATTTCCAGCGGGGGAATATACAATGAGCAGTTCTTC. This codes for CASSISSGGIYNEQFF. The chain combines TRBV19 with TRBJ2-1; TRBD2 agrees at 8 bases. Germline CDR1 LNHDA, CDR2 SQIVND (reference sequence). The CDR3 sequence is 16 residues long. Germline trimming cut 3 bases from V and 4 bases from J; bases unmatched to any gene: 8. Filled out from reference TRBV19 and TRBJ2-1, the complete variable domain reads DGGITQSPKYLFRKEGQNVTLSCEQNLNHDAMYWYRQDPGQGLRLIYYSQIVNDFQKGDIAEGYSVSREKKESFPLTVTSAQKNPTAFYLCASSISSGGIYNEQFFGPGTRLTVL.

The V call is TRBV6-5, the J call TRBJ2-6; no reliable D call. The ends were cut back, 4 bases at V and 0 bases at J, with 10 bases in the middle. Per the germline V gene, CDR1 is MNHEY and CDR2 is SVGAGI. This CDR3 region has 16 residues. This CDR3 is CASSFEINSGANVLTF. The CDR3 DNA reads TGTGCCAGCAGTTTTGAGATCAACTCTGGGGCCAACGTCCTGACTTTC.

This rearrangement joins TRBV29-1 to TRBJ1-2; tentatively, D is TRBD1 (6 bases). There are 13 residues in the CDR3. V was clipped by 4 bases and J by 5 bases, with 14 bases between them. The germline CDR1 and CDR2 sequences are SQVTM and ANQGSEA. The CDR3 sequence: CSVVGGALYGYTF. CDR3 DNA sequence: TGCAGCGTTGTAGGGGGGGCTTTGTATGGCTACACCTTC.

The chain carries TRBV6-5 and TRBJ1-5; D not certain. Trimming took 5 bases from V and 0 from J, leaving 11 bases between them. Germline CDR1 reads MNHEY; CDR2 reads SVGAGI. This CDR3 is 15 amino acids long. The CDR3 DNA is TGTGCCAGCAGTCGATCAGCGTATAGCAATCAGCCCCAGCATTTT. Residues: CASSRSAYSNQPQHF.

This sequence joins TRBV18 and TRBJ1-1, with 9 nucleotides matching TRBD1. Germline-derived CDR1 and CDR2 are KGHSH and LQKENI. The junction had 12 bases not matched to a gene; V was cut back by 4 bases and J by 6 bases. CDR3 length: 16 residues. The CDR3 nucleotides are TGTGCCAGCTCACTATTTTCCCCGGGACAGGGTGCTGAAGCTTTCTTT. Amino acids: CASSLFSPGQGAEAFF.

This chain uses TRBV7-9 with TRBJ2-5; a weak D match, TRBD2 (5 bases). V was shortened by 1 base and J by 5 bases, with 14 bases between the two germline ends. The germline gives CDR1 SEHNR, CDR2 FQNEAQ (reference sequence). This CDR3 has 15 residues. The CDR3 region has the DNA TGTGCCAGCAGCTTAGTCCTGGAGAGGAGGGAGACCCAGTACTTC. Translating it yields CASSLVLERRETQYF.

V gene TRBV11-2 combines with J gene TRBJ1-2; TRBD1 matches at 7 bases. CDR1 is SGHAT and CDR2 is FQNNGV in the germline V gene. The CDR3 has 13 residues. J lost 7 bases, V lost 5 bases, and 7 bases had no gene match. DNA for the CDR3: TGTGCCAGCAGCCTACGGGACAGCTCTGGCTACACCTTC. It translates to CASSLRDSSGYTF.

The J gene is TRBJ2-7, the V gene TRBV28; D remains ambiguous. This CDR3 has 15 residues. The V and J ends lost 3 bases and 0 bases respectively, with 12 bases between them. Germline CDR1 is MDHEN and CDR2 is SYDVKM. CDR3 nucleotide sequence: TGTGCCAGCAGTTTTCTTCGCGGCGCCTCCTACGAGCAGTACTTC. Encoded protein: CASSFLRGASYEQYF. Drawing the rest from reference TRBV28 and TRBJ2-7, the complete variable domain is DVKVTQSSRYLVKRTGEKVFLECVQDMDHENMFWYRQDPGLGLRLIYFSYDVKMKEKGDIPEGYSVSREKKERFSLILESASTNQTSMYLCASSFLRGASYEQYFGPGTRLTVT.

The J gene is TRBJ2-5, the V gene TRBV6-6; 7 nucleotides agree with TRBD1. Germline values: CDR1 MNHNY, CDR2 SVGAGI (reference sequence). The CDR3 is 13 amino acids. J lost 7 bases, V lost 0 bases, and 2 bases had no gene match. The CDR3 DNA reads TGTGCCAGCAGTTACTCGGCAGGGGGGACCCAGTACTTC. This encodes CASSYSAGGTQYF.

The CDR3 DNA follows: TGTGCCAGTAGTATAGAAGTAGTTAGCAATCAGCCCCAGCATTTT. Protein product: CASSIEVVSNQPQHF. The rearrangement uses TRBV19 and TRBJ1-5; D unresolved. CDR1 LNHDA and CDR2 SQIVND come from the germline V gene (reference sequence). The V end was cut by 0 bases, the J end by 0 bases, with 6 bases between. The CDR3 has 15 amino acids.

The rearrangement links TRBV7-9 to TRBJ1-2; 8 nucleotides align to TRBD1. The CDR3 has 14 residues. The J segment lost 5 bases and the V segment lost 4 bases, leaving 6 bases of the junction unmatched. Germline V gene lookup returns CDR1 SEHNR and CDR2 FQNEAQ (reference sequence). The CDR3: CASSSPRTGYGYTF. In DNA, the CDR3 is TGTGCCAGCAGCTCCCCACGGACAGGGTATGGCTACACCTTC.

This chain connects TRBV5-6 to TRBJ2-5, with 7 bases that match TRBD1. The CDR3 runs 14 residues. Germline CDR1 is SGHDT and CDR2 is YYEEEE. The junction had 3 bases not matched to a gene; V was cut back by 4 bases and J by 0 bases. The DNA of the CDR3 is TGTGCCAGCAGCCCGGGACAGTACCAAGAGACCCAGTACTTC. Translation: CASSPGQYQETQYF.

The chain joins TRBV5-1 to TRBJ2-5; D possibly corresponds to TRBD1 (6 bases). CDR1 is SGHRS, CDR2 YFSETQ, per germline. The CDR3 is 14 amino acids. V lost 1 base and J lost 1, with 8 bases in between. Here the CDR3 DNA reads TGCGCCAGCAGCTTGCTGGGGGCCCAAGAGACCCAGTACTTC. Its protein product is CASSLLGAQETQYF. Using reference TRBV5-1 and TRBJ2-5 for the parts outside the CDR3, the full variable domain is KAGVTQTPRYLIKTRGQQVTLSCSPISGHRSVSWYQQTPGQGLQFLFEYFSETQRNKGNFPGRFSGRQFSNSRSEMNVSTLELGDSALYLCASSLLGAQETQYFGPGTRLLVL.

The gene calls are TRBV7-2 and TRBJ2-7; 10 bases line up with TRBD1. In germline, CDR1 is SGHTA, CDR2 FQGNSA. V trimming: 5 bases; J trimming: 4 bases; junction bases outside the gene matches: 8. The CDR3 length is 15 residues. The chain's CDR3 is CASSLAGTGVYEQYF. CDR3 in DNA: TGTGCCAGCAGCCTCGCCGGGACAGGGGTATACGAGCAGTACTTC.

This chain uses TRBV18 with TRBJ1-1; D is ambiguous. The length of the CDR3 is 13 residues. The germline CDR1 and CDR2 sequences are KGHSH and LQKENI. V shed 2 bases and J shed 3 bases, with 7 bases lying between them. DNA for the CDR3: TGTGCCAGCTCACCAGGCCAGGACACTGAAGCTTTCTTT. Translation gives CASSPGQDTEAFF.

This chain uses TRBV15 with TRBJ1-1; 8 nucleotides match TRBD1. The germline CDR1 and CDR2 sequences are LNHNV and YYDKDF (reference sequence). CDR3 length equals 15 residues. Trimming removed 0 bases from V and 5 bases from J; junction bases left unmatched: 5. The DNA for the CDR3 is TGTGCCACCAGCAGAGATCCAGGGGGCCAGACTGAAGCTTTCTTT. This gives the protein CATSRDPGGQTEAFF.

This chain uses TRBV2 with TRBJ2-3; TRBD1 agrees at 7 bases. The CDR3 spans 12 residues. The V gene's germline CDR1 is SNHLY and CDR2 FYNNEI. The junction had 3 bases not matched to a gene; V was cut back by 9 bases and J by 3 bases. CDR3 bases: TGTGCCAGTCGACAGGGAACAGATACGCAGTATTTT. Its translation: CASRQGTDTQYF.

The V and J genes are TRBV5-5 and TRBJ1-5; D gene ambiguous. The CDR3 extends over 12 amino acids. Trimming took 4 bases from V and 1 from J, leaving 3 bases between them. Looked up from germline, CDR1 is SGHKS and CDR2 is YYEKEE (reference sequence). The CDR3 region has the DNA TGTGCCAGCAGCCAGAGCAATCAGCCCCAGCATTTT. Its translation is CASSQSNQPQHF.

This chain links TRBV28 with TRBJ2-1; D ambiguous. Looked up from germline, CDR1 is MDHEN and CDR2 is SYDVKM. Trimming removed 6 bases from V and 8 bases from J, with 17 bases in between. This CDR3 contains 14 residues. The CDR3: CASRLPSSSDEQFF. The DNA for the CDR3 is TGTGCCAGCAGGCTCCCGAGCAGCAGCGATGAGCAGTTCTTC.

CDR3 in amino acids: CASSLVSPNSPLHF. The DNA for the CDR3 is TGTGCCAGCAGCTTGGTTAGCCCCAATTCACCCCTCCACTTT. V is TRBV5-6 and J is TRBJ1-6; D uncertain. The germline CDR1 and CDR2 sequences are SGHDT and YYEEEE. The V gene lost 0 bases and the J gene lost 7 bases, with 8 bases spanning the gap. The CDR3 length is 14 residues.

This sequence joins TRBV9 and TRBJ2-3; 10 bases align to TRBD2. There are 15 residues in the CDR3. The V and J ends lost 5 bases and 1 base, in that order; junction bases with no gene match: 4. From germline, CDR1 is SGDLS and CDR2 YYNGEE. This chain's CDR3 is CASRSGGGRTDTQYF. The CDR3 DNA follows: TGTGCCAGCAGGAGCGGGGGGGGCCGCACAGATACGCAGTATTTT.